This is a list of T cell receptor beta chains from one sample in a study of T cell responses to AZD1222 COVID-19 vaccine. Repertoires were generated with immunoSEQ multiplex PCR, while TCRdb's copy carries only in-frame clones and drops some. The data contain 90,000 to 120,000 clones, around 90% of them singletons. Sequenced here: peripheral blood, sampled 28 days after the second AZD1222 dose. The receptor set was obtained from an adult who received the AZD1222 COVID-19 vaccine. Each CDR3 is given with its conserved first and last residue. Each record gives: CDR3 DNA, CDR3 protein, clone size, V gene, J gene, D gene. A D gene is named only where the DNA matches it firmly. The size of a clone is reported for some rows only, either as once, few or many, or as a class for expanded clones.

DNA: TGTGCCAGCAGTGAATTTGGCGGCAATCAGCCCCAGCATTTT
CDR3: CASSEFGGNQPQHF
size: NA
V: TRBV6-1
J: TRBJ1-5
D: NA

DNA: TGTGCCAGCAGCTTATTACCTAGCGGGGGGAATACAGATACGCAGTATTTT
CDR3: CASSLLPSGGNTDTQYF
size: NA
V: TRBV11-2
J: TRBJ2-3
D: TRBD2

DNA: TGTGCCAGCAGCCCGACAGAATACGAGCAGTACTTC
CDR3: CASSPTEYEQYF
size: NA
V: TRBV5-5
J: TRBJ2-7
D: NA

DNA: TGTGCCATCAGTGAGTCGGACAGCTCCTCCTACGAGCAGTACTTC
CDR3: CAISESDSSSYEQYF
size: NA
V: TRBV10-3
J: TRBJ2-7
D: NA

DNA: TGTGCCAGCAGTTACGGGATTTCCTACGAGCAGTACTTC
CDR3: CASSYGISYEQYF
size: NA
V: TRBV6-2/TRBV6-3
J: TRBJ2-7
D: NA

DNA: TGTGCCAGCAGCTCTTCTAGCACAGATACGCAGTATTTT
CDR3: CASSSSSTDTQYF
size: NA
V: TRBV11-3
J: TRBJ2-3
D: NA

DNA: TGTGCCACCAGTGATTCCGGGGGGGCGGAAAACATTCAGTACTTC
CDR3: CATSDSGGAENIQYF
size: NA
V: TRBV24-1
J: TRBJ2-4
D: TRBD2

DNA: TGTGCCAGCAGTTTCGGAAGCTCCTACAATGAGCAGTTCTTC
CDR3: CASSFGSSYNEQFF
size: NA
V: TRBV6-2/TRBV6-3
J: TRBJ2-1
D: NA

DNA: TGTGCCAGCAGCTCAGGGGGCTCACCCCTCCACTTT
CDR3: CASSSGGSPLHF
size: NA
V: TRBV7-9
J: TRBJ1-6
D: TRBD1

DNA: TGTGCCAGCAGTTACGTGGCTAGCGAACAAGAGACCCAGTACTTC
CDR3: CASSYVASEQETQYF
size: NA
V: TRBV6-5
J: TRBJ2-5
D: NA

DNA: TGTGCCAGTAGCCTATTCTACTCCGGGACGGAACTCAATCAGCCCCAGCATTTT
CDR3: CASSLFYSGTELNQPQHF
size: NA
V: TRBV19
J: TRBJ1-5
D: NA

DNA: TGTGCCAGCAGCCTCAGGGTGGACACTGAAGCTTTCTTT
CDR3: CASSLRVDTEAFF
size: few
V: TRBV3-1/TRBV3-2
J: TRBJ1-1
D: NA

DNA: TGTGCCAGCAGTTACTCTTCTAGGGGCAATCAGCCCCAGCATTTT
CDR3: CASSYSSRGNQPQHF
size: once
V: TRBV6-6
J: TRBJ1-5
D: NA

DNA: TGTGCCAGCGAGCAAGGGACAGCATTTTATTTTCCTGGAAACACCATATATTTT
CDR3: CASEQGTAFYFPGNTIYF
size: NA
V: TRBV11-2
J: TRBJ1-3
D: TRBD1

DNA: TGTGCCAGCAGCTTAATGATGGGGCGGGTAGGCTACACCTTC
CDR3: CASSLMMGRVGYTF
size: few
V: TRBV7-9
J: TRBJ1-2
D: NA

DNA: TGCAGTGCCTTACAGGGGCGAAGCTACACCTTC
CDR3: CSALQGRSYTF
size: NA
V: TRBV20-1
J: TRBJ1-2
D: TRBD1

DNA: TGTGCCAGCAGTTTATCTTTCAGCACTGAAGCTTTCTTT
CDR3: CASSLSFSTEAFF
size: NA
V: TRBV27
J: TRBJ1-1
D: NA

DNA: TGTGCCAGCAGCCAAGAAGGGCCCCGCACTGAAGCTTTCTTT
CDR3: CASSQEGPRTEAFF
size: NA
V: TRBV3-1/TRBV3-2
J: TRBJ1-1
D: NA

DNA: TGTGCCAGCATCTCTAAGACTGACCTTAACTATGGCTACACCTTC
CDR3: CASISKTDLNYGYTF
size: NA
V: TRBV7-9
J: TRBJ1-2
D: NA

DNA: TGTGCCACCAGCAGGGGACAGGGGGATCAGCCCCAGCATTTT
CDR3: CATSRGQGDQPQHF
size: NA
V: TRBV15
J: TRBJ1-5
D: TRBD1

DNA: TGTGCTAGTGGTCTCGGACTAGCGGGATACGAGCAGTACTTC
CDR3: CASGLGLAGYEQYF
size: NA
V: TRBV12-5
J: TRBJ2-7
D: TRBD2

DNA: TGTGCCAGCAGCTTTGGTCTGACCTCATACAATGAGCAGTTCTTC
CDR3: CASSFGLTSYNEQFF
size: NA
V: TRBV7-9
J: TRBJ2-1
D: NA

DNA: TGTGCCAGCAGCTACCTCCTTGGCTGGGATAATTCACCCCTCCACTTT
CDR3: CASSYLLGWDNSPLHF
size: NA
V: TRBV5-6
J: TRBJ1-6
D: NA

DNA: TGTGCCAGCAGCTTAACCGGTCGTGAAGGGGCGAACACTGAAGCTTTCTTT
CDR3: CASSLTGREGANTEAFF
size: NA
V: TRBV7-9
J: TRBJ1-1
D: NA

DNA: TGTGCCAGCAGCCCCTGGCAGGGGTGTCAGCCCCAGCATTTT
CDR3: CASSPWQGCQPQHF
size: NA
V: TRBV21-1
J: TRBJ1-5
D: NA

DNA: TGTGCCAGCAGCCACGATACAGGTGCTGGAAACACCATATATTTT
CDR3: CASSHDTGAGNTIYF
size: NA
V: TRBV3-1/TRBV3-2
J: TRBJ1-3
D: NA

DNA: TGTGCCAGCAAGAGGACAGGGTTCAACTATGGCTACACCTTC
CDR3: CASKRTGFNYGYTF
size: NA
V: TRBV6-5
J: TRBJ1-2
D: TRBD1